These 11 T cell receptor beta chains were all obtained from the same sample, sequenced in a study of T cells in localized non-small cell lung cancer. Using immunoSEQ multiplex PCR, the repertoire was profiled, and TCRdb retains in-frame clones only, with some absent. Of roughly 15,000 clones in the sample, more than 80% were seen once. The specimen comprised peripheral blood, sampled before any cancer treatment. All receptors derive from a woman aged 40-70 years with stage I lung adenocarcinoma.

The chain employs TRBV4-2 and TRBJ2-7; 7 bases are shared with TRBD1. CDR1 is LGHNA and CDR2 is YNFKEQ in the germline V gene. The V segment lost 2 bases and the J segment 2 bases; nucleotides outside the gene matches: 9. This CDR3 contains 16 residues. CDR3 residues: CASSQILDRRTYEQYF. The CDR3 coding sequence is TGTGCCAGCAGCCAAATACTGGACAGGCGGACCTACGAGCAGTACTTC.

The rearrangement uses TRBV18 and TRBJ1-1; D is ambiguous. V dropped 2 bases and J dropped 8 bases, with 9 bases sitting between them. Per germline, CDR1 KGHSH and CDR2 LQKENI. The CDR3 covers 12 residues. The CDR3 sequence: CASSPNGAEAFF. Here the CDR3 DNA reads TGTGCCAGCTCACCAAATGGAGCAGAAGCTTTCTTT.

The chain recombines TRBV4-1 with TRBJ1-2; D gene ambiguous. Germline assignment: CDR1 MGHRA and CDR2 YSYEKL. The CDR3 runs to 14 residues. Trimming took off 4 bases at V and 8 bases at J, with 17 bases between the two ends. As DNA, the CDR3 is TGCGCCAGCAGCCCTGTCGGGATGGCGAGAGGCTACACCTTC. Translation gives CASSPVGMARGYTF.

The J gene is TRBJ2-3, the V gene TRBV19; 13 bases map to TRBD2. Germline V gene sequence: CDR1 LNHDA, CDR2 SQIVND (reference sequence). The CDR3 is 18 amino acids. Trimming removed 4 bases from V and 3 bases from J; junction bases left unmatched: 10. CDR3 DNA sequence: TGTGCCAGTAGTAGGACGAAGAAGACTAGCGGGGGGACAGATACGCAGTATTTT. Translating it yields CASSRTKKTSGGTDTQYF.

The chain couples TRBV7-2 to TRBJ2-1, with TRBD2 matching over 8 bases. V shed 7 bases, J shed 7 bases, and the junction held 9 bases outside the gene matches. Germline values: CDR1 SGHTA, CDR2 FQGNSA. This CDR3 is built from 14 residues. The CDR3 region has the DNA TGTGCCAGCACCGGTGTAGCGGGGAGAAATGAGCAGTTCTTC. This codes for CASTGVAGRNEQFF.

V is TRBV18 and J is TRBJ2-5; no clear D gene. The CDR3 is 12 amino acids. Trimming took off 5 bases at V and 5 bases at J, with 9 bases between the two ends. The germline gives CDR1 KGHSH, CDR2 LQKENI. CDR3 sequence (DNA): TGTGCCAGCTCATATCAGGAGGAGACCCAGTACTTC. Translation: CASSYQEETQYF. Full variable domain (remainder filled in from reference TRBV18 and TRBJ2-5): NAGVMQNPRHLVRRRGQEARLRCSPMKGHSHVYWYRQLPEEGLKFMVYLQKENIIDESGMPKERFSAEFPKEGPSILRIQQVVRGDSAAYFCASSYQEETQYFGPGTRLLVL.

The chain uses TRBV6-5 and TRBJ1-1; tentatively, D is TRBD1 (6 bases). The CDR3 consists of 14 residues. CDR1 is MNHEY, CDR2 SVGAGI, per germline. Trimming took off 5 bases at V and 2 bases at J, with 12 bases between the two ends. The CDR3 region is CASSDGQTNTEAFF. Here the CDR3 DNA reads TGTGCCAGCAGTGACGGACAGACCAACACTGAAGCTTTCTTT.

This chain joins TRBV19 and TRBJ2-5, with D unclear. Between the trimmed V and J ends, which lost 3 bases and 3 bases, there was a span of 5 bases. The length of the CDR3 is 12 residues. The germline gives CDR1 LNHDA, CDR2 SQIVND (reference sequence). The CDR3 region is CASSMDEETQYF. The CDR3 nucleotides read TGTGCCAGTAGTATGGACGAAGAGACCCAGTACTTC. The full variable domain, in which reference TRBV19 and TRBJ2-5 provide the parts outside the CDR3, is DGGITQSPKYLFRKEGQNVTLSCEQNLNHDAMYWYRQDPGQGLRLIYYSQIVNDFQKGDIAEGYSVSREKKESFPLTVTSAQKNPTAFYLCASSMDEETQYFGPGTRLLVL.

The chain links TRBV11-2 to TRBJ1-3, with D hard to call. Germline CDR1 and CDR2: SGHAT and FQNNGV. The ends were cut back, 5 bases at V and 0 bases at J, with 11 bases in the middle. This CDR3 is 15 amino acids long. The CDR3 DNA reads TGTGCCAGCAGCGAAATGGCTACCTCTGGAAACACCATATATTTT. Its protein product is CASSEMATSGNTIYF.

The gene calls are TRBV19 and TRBJ2-1; 8 nucleotides align to TRBD2. With 5 bases clipped from V and 4 bases from J, the junction kept 7 bases outside the gene matches. The germline V gene has CDR1 LNHDA and CDR2 SQIVND (reference sequence). The CDR3 sequence is 15 residues long. The CDR3 DNA reads as TGTGCCAGTAGTTATGAGGGGACTAGTTACAATGAGCAGTTCTTC. Translation gives CASSYEGTSYNEQFF. The full variable domain, rest sourced from reference TRBV19 and TRBJ2-1, is DGGITQSPKYLFRKEGQNVTLSCEQNLNHDAMYWYRQDPGQGLRLIYYSQIVNDFQKGDIAEGYSVSREKKESFPLTVTSAQKNPTAFYLCASSYEGTSYNEQFFGPGTRLTVL.

This clone was detected only a few times. The chain is built from TRBV6-1 and TRBJ1-5; D not certain. V was pared by 1 base and J by 7 bases, with 8 bases between. In germline, CDR1 is MNHNS, CDR2 SASEGT. This CDR3 region has 13 residues. The CDR3 sequence: CASSEGLRQPQHF. Written as DNA, the CDR3 is TGTGCCAGCAGTGAAGGACTAAGGCAGCCCCAGCATTTT.